The 29 T cell receptor beta chains below come from one sample, sequenced in a study of tissue T cells after allogeneic stem cell transplantation. Libraries were prepared by immunoSEQ multiplex PCR; TCRdb keeps only in-frame clonotypes and omits some of them. The profile shows some 25,000 clones, roughly 70% of them singletons. The source material was tissue from the ileum, sampled at autopsy. The origin of the receptors is a female donor of 60 years or more with lung cancer.

This chain joins TRBV13 and TRBJ1-2; tentatively, D is TRBD1 (6 bases). The germline V and J ends were trimmed by 1 base and 4 bases, with 7 bases remaining between them. This CDR3 spans 13 amino acids. From germline, CDR1 is PRHDT and CDR2 FYEKMQ (reference sequence). CDR3 in amino acids: CASSLEGGYGYTF. The CDR3 nucleotides read TGTGCCAGCAGCTTAGAAGGGGGCTATGGCTACACCTTC.

The CDR3 DNA reads as TGTGCCACCTCTAACTCTGTAGTAGAGACCCAGTACTTC. It specifies CATSNSVVETQYF. This chain uses TRBV19 with TRBJ2-5; the D is unclear. Deletions cut 10 bases from V and 4 bases from J, with 16 bases between. This CDR3 is 13 amino acids long. Per the germline V gene, CDR1 is LNHDA and CDR2 is SQIVND (reference sequence).

The rearrangement uses TRBV29-1 and TRBJ2-3, with D maybe TRBD1 (6 bases). The CDR3 extends over 14 amino acids. Germline CDR1 is SQVTM and CDR2 is ANQGSEA. The V end was cut by 6 bases, the J end by 2 bases, with 15 bases between. The CDR3 nucleotides are TGCAGCGTGAGGGGGTATAGCATCACAGATACGCAGTATTTT. Translated: CSVRGYSITDTQYF.

The chain carries TRBV4-1 and TRBJ2-2, with D unclear. In germline, CDR1 is MGHRA, CDR2 YSYEKL. The CDR3 runs 17 residues. With 2 bases removed from V and 1 base from J, the gap between germline ends came to 14 bases. The CDR3 spells CASSQLPTVQNTGELFF. The CDR3 region has the DNA TGCGCCAGCAGCCAATTACCGACGGTTCAGAACACCGGGGAGCTGTTTTTT.

V and J are TRBV2 and TRBJ2-1; 9 bases are a match to TRBD2. Germline loops: CDR1 SNHLY, CDR2 FYNNEI. The junction had 4 bases not matched to a gene; V was cut back by 4 bases and J by 3 bases. The CDR3 is made up of 15 amino acids. The CDR3 spells CASSGLAVSYNEQFF. The CDR3 nucleotides are TGTGCCAGCAGTGGACTAGCGGTTAGCTACAATGAGCAGTTCTTC.

The CDR3 protein is CASSYGPRGSSPLHF. CDR3 nucleotide sequence: TGTGCCAGCAGTTACGGCCCCCGAGGGAGTTCACCCCTCCACTTT. The chain joins TRBV6-2 or TRBV6-3 to TRBJ1-6, with D uncertain. Germline lookup yields CDR1 MNHEY and CDR2 SVGEGT. The CDR3 consists of 15 residues. Deletions cut 2 bases from V and 9 bases from J, with 14 bases between.

CDR3 in DNA: TGTGCCAGCAGACCCACAGGGGGACCAAACACTGAAGCTTTCTTT. As protein: CASRPTGGPNTEAFF. The chain recombines TRBV14 with TRBJ1-1; 8 nucleotides line up with TRBD1. The CDR3 contains 15 residues. Per the germline V gene, CDR1 is SGHDN and CDR2 is FVKESK. Losses at the gene ends were 6 bases for V and 2 bases for J; bases not matched to a gene: 8.

The chain couples TRBV5-5 to TRBJ1-2; tentative D call: TRBD1 (5 bases). CDR3 length: 14 residues. Trimming removed 4 bases at V and 5 bases at J, with 15 bases between. Germline V CDR1 and CDR2: SGHKS, YYEKEE (reference sequence). The CDR3 here is CASSVTRGPYGYTF. The CDR3 DNA reads as TGTGCCAGCAGCGTTACTAGGGGCCCATATGGCTACACCTTC.

The chain has TRBV6-5 and TRBJ2-1; D may be TRBD1 (5 bases). Trimming pared 6 bases from V and 6 bases from J, leaving 15 bases between. The CDR3 sequence is 14 residues long. Germline V lookup: CDR1 MNHEY, CDR2 SVGAGI. The CDR3 coding sequence is TGTGCCAGCAGCTCATATAATAGGGGCAATGAGCAGTTCTTC. Its translation: CASSSYNRGNEQFF.

The gene calls are TRBV9 and TRBJ1-6; tentative D call: TRBD1 (6 bases). This CDR3 has 13 amino acids. Germline V gives CDR1 SGDLS, CDR2 YYNGEE. Trimming cost V 4 bases and J 5 bases, with 7 bases left between them. CDR3 residues: CASSRDNNSPLHF. As DNA, the CDR3 is TGTGCCAGCAGCAGGGACAATAATTCACCCCTCCACTTT.

The rearrangement uses TRBV30 and TRBJ2-3, with D tentatively TRBD2 (5 bases). CDR3 length: 13 residues. Per the germline V gene, CDR1 is GTSNPN and CDR2 is SVGIG (reference sequence). The V end lost 0 bases, the J end lost 7 bases, and 11 bases lay between the germline ends. In DNA, the CDR3 is TGTGCCTGGAGTGTACAAGCGGTGAATACGCAGTATTTT. This sequence encodes CAWSVQAVNTQYF.

J is TRBJ2-7 and V is TRBV2; 10 bases are a match to TRBD2. J was trimmed by 0 bases and V by 5 bases; bases with no gene match: 13. The germline gives CDR1 SNHLY, CDR2 FYNNEI. The length of the CDR3 is 18 residues. The CDR3 DNA follows: TGTGCCAGCAGTACAGGGGAGGAAGCGGGAGGGATCTCCTACGAGCAGTACTTC. This codes for CASSTGEEAGGISYEQYF.

This rearrangement joins TRBV29-1 to TRBJ1-2; 7 nucleotides align to TRBD1. CDR3 length: 12 residues. Germline lookup yields CDR1 SQVTM and CDR2 ANQGSEA. Trimming removed 7 bases from V and 0 bases from J; junction bases left unmatched: 2. This chain's CDR3 is CSGGQTNYGYTF. CDR3 DNA: TGCAGCGGGGGACAGACTAACTATGGCTACACCTTC.

By its share, this clone is medium-sized. The chain couples TRBV28 to TRBJ2-1, with D hard to call. CDR1 and CDR2 from the germline V gene are MDHEN and SYDVKM. V dropped 3 bases and J dropped 4 bases, with 13 bases sitting between them. This CDR3 has 15 residues. The chain's CDR3 is CASSFNLEPYNEQFF. The DNA for the CDR3 is TGTGCCAGCAGTTTCAATTTGGAGCCGTACAATGAGCAGTTCTTC.

The chain links TRBV7-6 to TRBJ2-4, with D possibly matching TRBD2 (6 bases). This CDR3 region has 16 residues. Germline V CDR1 and CDR2: SGHVS, FNYEAQ. V was pared by 1 base and J by 1 base, with 11 bases between. Here the CDR3 DNA reads TGTGCCAGCAGCTTAGTCGATGGGGGGGCCAAAAACATTCAGTACTTC. The encoded protein is CASSLVDGGAKNIQYF.

CDR3 residues: CASSLVSSGIPSSANEQFF. The CDR3 DNA reads TGTGCCAGCAGCTTAGTTTCTAGCGGGATCCCGAGTTCCGCCAATGAGCAGTTCTTC. V is TRBV7-9 and J is TRBJ2-1; TRBD2 matches 9 bases. Germline V gives CDR1 SEHNR, CDR2 FQNEAQ (reference sequence). The junction had 16 bases not matched to a gene; V was cut back by 1 base and J by 6 bases. CDR3 size: 19 residues.

This chain links TRBV19 with TRBJ2-2, with TRBD2 matching 12 bases. CDR1 is LNHDA and CDR2 is SQIVND in the germline V gene (reference sequence). The trim removed 4 bases at V and 6 bases at J, leaving 3 bases unmatched. The CDR3 runs 15 residues. The CDR3 bases are TGTGCCAGTAGTACGACTAGCGGGGGTGCCGGGGAGCTGTTTTTT. Amino acid sequence: CASSTTSGGAGELFF.

This clone was seen once. V usage is TRBV24-1 and J usage is TRBJ1-1; 8 nucleotides align to TRBD1. The CDR3 is made up of 13 amino acids. After removal of 2 bases from V and 9 bases from J, the junction contained 4 bases not matched to a gene. Germline V gives CDR1 KGHDR, CDR2 SFDVKD. The CDR3 DNA is TGTGCCACCAGTGATTATTGGACAGGGAAAGCTTTCTTT. Protein sequence: CATSDYWTGKAFF.

This clone was observed a few times. J is TRBJ1-1 and V is TRBV28, with unresolved D. Germline V gene sequence: CDR1 MDHEN, CDR2 SYDVKM. Trimming removed 6 bases at V and 1 base at J, with 9 bases between. CDR3 size: 13 residues. The CDR3 nucleotides read TGTGCCAGCAGACCGGGTGGGAACACTGAAGCTTTCTTT. Translating gives CASRPGGNTEAFF.

This clone was seen only a few times. CDR3: CASTSGYSSYNEQFF. The CDR3 coding sequence is TGTGCCAGCACCTCAGGGTATAGCTCCTACAATGAGCAGTTCTTC. This chain connects TRBV2 to TRBJ2-1, with D tentatively TRBD1 (5 bases). The CDR3 extends over 15 amino acids. V was clipped by 7 bases and J by 0 bases, with 13 bases between them. Germline V gene lookup returns CDR1 SNHLY and CDR2 FYNNEI.

The rearrangement joins TRBV24-1 to TRBJ2-2; 13 positions agree with TRBD2. There are 17 residues in the CDR3. The germline gives CDR1 KGHDR, CDR2 SFDVKD. The V gene end was trimmed by 4 bases and the J gene end by 7 bases; junction bases not matched to a gene: 8. The CDR3 DNA reads as TGTGCCACCAGTGACCCTACTAGCGGGAGGGCCCTCGGGGAGCTGTTTTTT. The encoded protein is CATSDPTSGRALGELFF.

V gene TRBV6-2 or TRBV6-3 combines with J gene TRBJ2-7; maybe TRBD1 (6 bases). V was clipped by 6 bases and J by 3 bases, with 18 bases between them. From germline, CDR1 is MNHEY and CDR2 SVGEGT. The CDR3 runs to 15 residues. Here the CDR3 reads CASSPQLGGFYEQYF. CDR3 DNA sequence: TGTGCCAGCAGCCCCCAGCTAGGGGGATTCTACGAGCAGTACTTC.

J is TRBJ1-5 and V is TRBV5-6, with D maybe TRBD1 (5 bases). Germline V lookup: CDR1 SGHDT, CDR2 YYEEEE. This CDR3 is built from 14 residues. V was pared by 6 bases and J by 4 bases, with 14 bases between. CDR3 residues: CASKSAGGNQPQHF. The DNA for the CDR3 is TGTGCCAGCAAGAGCGCCGGGGGGAATCAGCCCCAGCATTTT.

V gene TRBV7-8 combines with J gene TRBJ2-1, with 8 bases fitting TRBD2. Germline-derived CDR1 and CDR2 are SGHVS and FQNEAQ. The V and J ends lost 2 bases and 1 base, in that order; junction bases with no gene match: 4. This CDR3 has 16 amino acids. CDR3 protein: CASSLNAGGSYNEQFF. DNA for the CDR3: TGTGCCAGCAGCTTAAACGCGGGGGGATCCTACAATGAGCAGTTCTTC. Full variable domain (remainder filled in from reference TRBV7-8 and TRBJ2-1): GAGVSQSPRYKVAKRGQDVALRCDPISGHVSLFWYQQALGQGPEFLTYFQNEAQLDKSGLPSDRFFAERPEGSVSTLKIQRTQQEDSAVYLCASSLNAGGSYNEQFFGPGTRLTVL.

The CDR3 protein is CASSPDPTRTDTQYF. CDR3 nucleotide sequence: TGTGCCAGCAGCCCCGACCCCACCCGCACAGATACGCAGTATTTT. V gene TRBV5-4 combines with J gene TRBJ2-3; D unclear. From germline, CDR1 is SGHNT and CDR2 YYREEE (reference sequence). V lost 4 bases and J 1 base, leaving 13 bases between the germline ends. The CDR3 consists of 15 residues.

The chain links TRBV11-2 to TRBJ2-1, with a possible D match to TRBD1 (5 bases). This CDR3 contains 15 residues. CDR1 is SGHAT and CDR2 is FQNNGV in the germline V gene. V dropped 0 bases and J dropped 3 bases, with 9 bases sitting between them. CDR3 nucleotides: TGTGCCAGCAGCTTAGATAGGCAGGGCTACAATGAGCAGTTCTTC. Its protein product is CASSLDRQGYNEQFF.

This chain uses TRBV4-1 with TRBJ2-3, with 10 bases identical to TRBD2. Germline values: CDR1 MGHRA, CDR2 YSYEKL. With 1 base clipped from V and 3 bases from J, the junction kept 4 bases outside the gene matches. The CDR3 contains 16 residues. CDR3 protein: CASSQVGGLATDTQYF. In DNA, the CDR3 is TGCGCCAGCAGCCAAGTTGGGGGACTAGCGACAGATACGCAGTATTTT.

The chain employs TRBV18 and TRBJ1-1; 7 bases agree with TRBD1. This CDR3 contains 14 residues. Trimming took 5 bases from V and 0 from J; bases not matched to a gene: 3. In germline, CDR1 is KGHSH, CDR2 LQKENI. CDR3 amino acids: CASSAGTVNTEAFF. CDR3 in DNA: TGTGCCAGCTCAGCCGGGACAGTGAACACTGAAGCTTTCTTT.

The CDR3 nucleotides are TGTGCCATCAGTACCCCTCTAGCGGGATCAGACGAGCAGTACTTC. Encoded protein: CAISTPLAGSDEQYF. The chain has TRBV10-3 and TRBJ2-7; 9 bases match TRBD2. This CDR3 is 15 amino acids long. With V trimmed by 5 bases and J by 5 bases, 10 bases remained unmatched. CDR1 ENHRY and CDR2 SYGVKD come from the germline V gene.